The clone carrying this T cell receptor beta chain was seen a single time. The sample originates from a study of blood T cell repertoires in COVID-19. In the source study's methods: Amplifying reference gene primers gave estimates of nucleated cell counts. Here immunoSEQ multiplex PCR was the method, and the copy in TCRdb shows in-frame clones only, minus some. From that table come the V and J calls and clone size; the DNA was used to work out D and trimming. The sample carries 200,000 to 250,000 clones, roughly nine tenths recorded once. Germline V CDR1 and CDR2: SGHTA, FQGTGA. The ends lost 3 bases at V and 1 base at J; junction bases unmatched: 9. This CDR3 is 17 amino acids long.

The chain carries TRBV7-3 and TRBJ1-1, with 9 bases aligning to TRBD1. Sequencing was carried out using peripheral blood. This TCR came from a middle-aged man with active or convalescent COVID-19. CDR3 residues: CASSFLPGQGTNTEAFF. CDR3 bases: TGTGCCAGCAGCTTCCTTCCGGGACAGGGCACGAACACTGAAGCTTTCTTT.